Here is one T cell receptor beta chain with its context. Its antigen target is currently unknown. Nothing much larger sits one base from this clone, and base qualities are not available. After removal of 4 bases from V and 1 base from J, the junction retains 9 bases not matched to a gene. From cysteine to phenylalanine, the CDR3 is 17 amino acids long. Only the CDR3 region is kept as DNA, spanning 51 bases read in frame from base 1. Via the germline V gene (reference sequence), CDR1 is LNHDA and CDR2 SQIVND. The immunoSEQ Assay, a bias-controlled multiplex PCR, was used to amplify TCRbeta CDR3 regions from genomic DNA. As for how the authors treated the data: Nucleated cell counts per sample were estimated from amplification of reference gene primers within the assay. To quantify the absolute abundance of each unique TCRbeta CDR3 rearrangement, sequence reads were collapsed and filtered. Productive Simpson clonality was computed per sample as the square root of Simpson's diversity index over productive rearrangements. In TCRdb, the immuneACCESS table is reduced to in-frame sequences with V and J assigned. These tables do not hold every clone; where another copy was compared, an unresolved V gene accounts for under half, and the others remain unexplained. That table gives V, J and clone size, and the DNA gave D and trimming. The sample table contains roughly 500,000 clones; only one count was recorded for 88% of them. The ten largest clones represent 1.5% to 2% of the sample.

Enrolling through a virtual design, the prospective study's participants ranged in age from roughly 18 to 89 years and lived across some 23 United States geographic areas. In the prospective study, participants were assigned to cohorts based on the clinical history participants reported in a screening survey and a study questionnaire. Recovered participants in ImmuneRACE Cohort 3 were defined as having two consecutive negative NP/OP PCR tests, clearance from a healthcare professional, or resolution of symptoms. In the prospective study, mobile phlebotomists collected whole blood, serum and a nasopharyngeal or oropharyngeal swab from each participant. Over a roughly 2-month period, participants in the prospective study had the option of providing additional blood draws and questionnaires. Blood samples from the prospective study were shipped frozen or at room temperature prior to DNA extraction.

The record originates from a study of blood T cell repertoires in COVID-19 (TCRdb year 2020). With regard to the full study: Samples from collaborators originated in the United States, Italy and Spain and spanned both the acute and convalescent phases of COVID-19. HLA class I and class II types, where available, came from metadata supplied by the sample provider rather than from assay-based typing. The prospective study material was composed of cDNA or gDNA derived from T cells, B-cell-depleted T cells, or PBMCs. The samples were drawn from two sources: the first 160 participants of the ongoing ImmuneRACE study, and 950 to 1,500 subjects contributed by 6 global collaborators. Nearly every sample came with metadata listing a de-identified subject ID, COVID-19 status, age in years and sex. The repertoires were made available in a free public database intended to serve as a resource for research on the immune response to SARS-CoV-2. Deeply sampled blood TCRbeta repertoires from subjects exposed to, actively infected with, or recovered from COVID-19 were included in the dataset. Overall results and qualifications from the work: How much clinical and demographic metadata was included differed by source and by participant, and the metadata was provided uncurated.

The clonotype comes from a woman aged 40 to 55 who had recovered from COVID-19. What was sequenced was PBMCs or T cells enriched from blood (not recorded which). Recombination connected TRBV19 to TRBJ2-3, with 9 bases aligning to TRBD2. This receptor carries the CDR3 CASSTSGRPVGTDTQYF. The DNA sequence is as follows: TGTGCCAGTAGTACAAGCGGGAGGCCTGTCGGCACAGATACGCAGTATTTT.